Each of the 16 T cell receptor beta chains below was sequenced from the same sample in a study of neurological immune-mediated disorders. MiXCR, run by TCRdb on the 5' RACE reads, gives a single entry per CDR3 protein. The repertoire consists of roughly 57,000 distinct CDR3 sequences, with approximately 8.4% occurring once and the leading ten covering roughly 2%. The time point was: longitudinal time-point 3. The sample comprised PBMCs. Source of these receptors: a woman between 40 and 50 years old in good health.

This clonotype occurred many times. The chain uses TRBV4-3 and TRBJ2-2; 8 positions agree with TRBD2. The CDR3 is 16 residues long. Germline V gene sequence: CDR1 LGHNA, CDR2 YSLEER. Germline trimming cut 1 base from V and 6 bases from J; bases unmatched to any gene: 7. CDR3 bases: TGCGCCAGCAGCCAAGCCCTTTCGGGAGGGGCCGGGGAGCTGTTTTTT. Amino acids: CASSQALSGGAGELFF.

This clonotype was picked up many times. V gene TRBV9 combines with J gene TRBJ2-7; D remains unclear. V lost 0 bases and J 0 bases, leaving 10 bases between the germline ends. Germline CDR1 is SGDLS and CDR2 is YYNGEE. This CDR3 comprises 15 residues. CDR3 coding DNA: TGTGCCAGCAGCGTAGCTCTCGGCATCTCCTACGAGCAGTACTTC. Amino acid sequence: CASSVALGISYEQYF.

This clonotype appeared a few times. This rearrangement joins TRBV6-1 to TRBJ2-7, with unresolved D. The V end lost 4 bases, the J end lost 2 bases, and 12 bases lay between the germline ends. CDR1 is MNHNS, CDR2 SASEGT, per germline. There are 14 residues in the CDR3. The CDR3 is CASSGPSLTYEQYF. DNA of the CDR3: TGTGCCAGCAGTGGGCCGTCCCTTACCTACGAGCAGTACTTC.

This clonotype was seen many times. The chain joins TRBV3-1 to TRBJ2-7; tentatively, D is TRBD1 (5 bases). There are 13 residues in the CDR3. The germline V gene has CDR1 LGHDT and CDR2 YNNKEL (reference sequence). Trimming removed 3 bases at V and 7 bases at J, with 13 bases between. In DNA, the CDR3 is TGTGCCAGCAGCCATTCCGCCGGACATGAGCAGTACTTC. Protein: CASSHSAGHEQYF.

This clonotype was observed at least ten times. V and J are TRBV14 and TRBJ1-2, with 7 bases aligning to TRBD1. The V segment lost 6 bases and the J segment 2 bases; nucleotides outside the gene matches: 12. This CDR3 is built from 16 residues. The germline CDR1 and CDR2 sequences are SGHDN and FVKESK. CDR3: CASSFTGAGMNYGYTF. CDR3 in DNA: TGTGCCAGCAGTTTCACAGGGGCGGGTATGAACTATGGCTACACCTTC.

This clonotype showed up just once. The CDR3 coding sequence is TGCGCCAGCCCCAGACAGGGTATTTTTGGCTACACCTTC. Its translation: CASPRQGIFGYTF. The gene calls are TRBV5-1 and TRBJ1-2; 7 positions match TRBD1. Germline V CDR1 and CDR2: SGHRS, YFSETQ. The CDR3 has 13 residues. The J segment lost 7 bases and the V segment lost 7 bases, leaving 10 bases of the junction unmatched.

This clonotype was seen repeatedly, ten times or more. This chain connects TRBV7-2 to TRBJ1-2; D gene uncertain. This CDR3 region has 15 residues. V lost 2 bases to trimming and J lost 1 base, with 11 bases between them. Germline V gene sequence: CDR1 SGHTA, CDR2 FQGNSA. The CDR3 DNA follows: TGTGCCAGCAGCTTAACGCAGGCTTTTAACTATGGCTACACCTTC. Protein: CASSLTQAFNYGYTF.

On this clonotype itself: Likely a read error: the CDR3 ends without its conserved phenylalanine or tryptophan. The chain joins TRBV5-1 to TRBJ2-2; TRBD1 agrees at 8 bases. Germline V CDR1 and CDR2: SGHRS, YFSETQ. The CDR3 has 15 amino acids. After removal of 6 bases from V and 4 bases from J, the junction contained 8 bases not matched to a gene. The CDR3: CASTPDRGSTGELFS. Here the CDR3 DNA reads TGCGCCAGCACCCCCGACAGGGGCAGCACCGGGGAGCTGTTTTCT.

This clonotype was recorded a few times. This could be a read error, since a much larger clone is one nucleotide away. This rearrangement joins TRBV12-3 or TRBV12-4 to TRBJ1-1; 8 positions agree with TRBD1. The CDR3 is 15 residues long. The CDR3, as DNA: TGTTCCAGCAGTCCTTCCACGACAGGGGCGGCTGAAGCTTTCTTT. The encoded protein is CSSSPSTTGAAEAFF.

This clonotype was seen ten or more times. The V call is TRBV6-6, the J call TRBJ2-5; D gene unclear. The CDR3 length is 11 residues. V was clipped by 4 bases and J by 5 bases, with 5 bases between them. Looked up from germline, CDR1 is MNHNY and CDR2 is SVGAGI (reference sequence). CDR3 DNA sequence: TGTGCCAGCAGTTCGATGGAGACCCAGTACTTC. Translating it yields CASSSMETQYF.

This clonotype was picked up many times. The chain employs TRBV7-8 and TRBJ1-5, with unresolved D. Trimming took 5 bases from V and 4 from J, leaving 15 bases between them. The CDR3 is made up of 15 amino acids. The V gene's germline CDR1 is SGHVS and CDR2 FQNEAQ. CDR3 region: CASSRGRTANQPQHF. The CDR3 bases are TGTGCCAGCAGCCGAGGACGGACTGCTAATCAGCCCCAGCATTTT.

This clonotype has ten or more counts. V usage is TRBV5-1 and J usage is TRBJ1-1, with TRBD1 as a possible D gene (5 bases). Looked up from germline, CDR1 is SGHRS and CDR2 is YFSETQ. V shed 3 bases and J shed 1 base, with 10 bases lying between them. This CDR3 spans 14 amino acids. The CDR3: CASSSGGPNTEAFF. The CDR3 bases are TGCGCCAGCAGCTCGGGGGGACCGAACACTGAAGCTTTCTTT.

Ten or more counts support this clonotype. The chain links TRBV9 to TRBJ2-5; D remains unclear. The CDR3 spans 14 residues. The V and J ends lost 1 base and 5 bases respectively, with 12 bases between them. Germline V lookup: CDR1 SGDLS, CDR2 YYNGEE. CDR3 coding DNA: TGTGCCAGCAGCGTAACGGTCCTGGGGGAGACCCAGTACTTC. It is translated as CASSVTVLGETQYF.

The V gene is TRBV5-6, the J gene TRBJ2-1, with a possible D match to TRBD2 (5 bases). V lost 4 bases and J lost 0, with 11 bases in between. Germline lookup yields CDR1 SGHDT and CDR2 YYEEEE. This CDR3 is 15 amino acids long. Here the CDR3 DNA reads TGTGCCAGCAGCCCAGCGGTGAGCTCCTACAATGAGCAGTTCTTC. This encodes CASSPAVSSYNEQFF. The full variable domain, rest sourced from reference TRBV5-6 and TRBJ2-1, is DAGVTQSPTHLIKTRGQQVTLRCSPKSGHDTVSWYQQALGQGPQFIFQYYEEEERQRGNFPDRFSGHQFPNYSSELNVNALLLGDSALYLCASSPAVSSYNEQFFGPGTRLTVL.

Many counts were recorded for this clonotype. This chain links TRBV9 with TRBJ2-2; no clear D. The germline V gene encodes CDR1 SGDLS and CDR2 YYNGEE. V shed 0 bases and J shed 2 bases, with 11 bases lying between them. The CDR3 consists of 16 residues. CDR3 nucleotides: TGTGCCAGCAGCGTAGACCCCCCCCCAAACACCGGGGAGCTGTTTTTT. Translated: CASSVDPPPNTGELFF.

This clonotype appeared many times. The genes are TRBV10-3 and TRBJ2-5, with 7 bases that match TRBD2. The CDR3 has 16 amino acids. Germline V gene lookup returns CDR1 ENHRY and CDR2 SYGVKD. V lost 3 bases to trimming and J lost 5 bases; unmatched junction nucleotides: 12. The CDR3 DNA follows: TGTGCCATCAGTGAAATTAGGGGACTAAGATTTGAGACCCAGTACTTC. It is translated as CAISEIRGLRFETQYF.